The rows below give T cell receptor beta chains drawn from one sample of a study of monozygotic twins with inflammatory bowel disease. One entry per CDR3 protein, without DNA, is what TCRdb gives after re-calling the 5' RACE reads. The listing contains about 160,000 distinct CDR3 sequences. What was sequenced was blood. These receptors were taken from a human donor with ulcerative colitis or Crohn's disease, or a healthy co-twin of an affected twin (not recorded which). Each CDR3 is given with its conserved first and last residue.

V,J,length,CDR3
TRBV15,TRBJ1-4,13,CATSQRAREKLFF
TRBV5-6,TRBJ1-5,13,CASSLGGREPQHF
TRBV7-2,TRBJ2-7,13,CASSLEPQTMKYF
TRBV9,TRBJ1-4,16,CASSLKTPRADEKLFF
TRBV6-5,TRBJ2-7,17,CASSYSRTGPSSYEQYF
TRBV20-1,TRBJ2-7,15,CSASLRGGGIYEQYF
TRBV20-1,TRBJ2-3,15,CSARAGQGPLDTQYF
TRBV10-2,TRBJ1-5,15,CASSETLTADQPQHF
TRBV14,TRBJ1-3,16,CASHKRRGNSGNTIYF
TRBV18,TRBJ2-5,14,CASSVGGAGETQYF
TRBV20-1,TRBJ2-7,13,CSATGQGGYEQYF
TRBV9,TRBJ2-5,14,CASSPRLAEETQYF
TRBV18,TRBJ2-5,15,CASSPVRDFQETQYF
TRBV9,TRBJ2-5,15,CASSVERLPVETQYF
TRBV12-3/TRBV12-4,TRBJ1-2,15,CASSLMGTLGYGYTF
TRBV12-3/TRBV12-4,TRBJ1-3,17,CASSSFTGKRPGNTIYF
TRBV11-2,TRBJ1-4,16,CASSPLGGRGGEKLFF
TRBV6-5,TRBJ2-5,13,CASRPSGRETQYF
TRBV7-8,TRBJ2-1,18,CASSLARGGLAGGEEQFF
TRBV5-1,TRBJ2-2,15,CASSFSLDSTGELFF
TRBV7-2,TRBJ2-7,15,CASSSLAGVAYEQYF
TRBV29-1,TRBJ1-1,14,CSVGTGGLNTEAFF
TRBV18,TRBJ2-4,14,CASSQQGAKNIQYF
TRBV20-1,TRBJ2-2,15,CSAPPGQGNTGELFF
TRBV6-5,TRBJ2-3,15,CASSYTTSGADTQYF
TRBV6-5,TRBJ1-2,11,CASSGDFGYTF
TRBV3-1,TRBJ1-2,15,CASSQALRDPYGYTF
TRBV20-1,TRBJ2-1,17,CSARDLRGLSSYNEQFF
TRBV4-1,TRBJ2-7,15,CASSQAPTGTYEQYF
TRBV11-2,TRBJ1-4,15,CASTLSGTDNEKLFF
TRBV24-1,TRBJ1-5,13,CATRGGGNQPQHF
TRBV10-3,TRBJ2-2,16,CATHRLAGENTGELFF
TRBV7-2,TRBJ1-3,16,CASSSLTRNSGNTTYF
TRBV7-3,TRBJ2-1,15,CASSLTSGSWNEQFF
TRBV20-1,TRBJ2-1,19,CSAKGSELAGGRGYNEQFF
TRBV5-1,TRBJ1-4,13,CASSLGRNEKLFF